This T cell receptor beta chain was found in a study of blood T cell repertoires in COVID-19. Turning to the study itself: Samples taken during acute and convalescent COVID-19 were collected in the United States, Italy and Spain. T cells, B-cell-depleted T cells, or PBMCs supplied cDNA or gDNA.

Original processing methods: Nucleated cell number was recorded as an estimate derived from reference gene primer amplification. Some clones are missing from TCRdb's copy, which holds only in-frame ones; the method was immunoSEQ multiplex PCR. Clone size and V and J calls were adopted from that table, with D and trimming inferred from the DNA. The sample has some 250,000 clones; 88% are singletons. V was clipped by 6 bases and J by 0 bases; unmatched bases: 8. The CDR3 is 17 residues long. The germline V gene has CDR1 SQVTM and CDR2 ANQGSEA. The receptor was derived from a woman aged 25 to 39 with acute or convalescent COVID-19. Sequenced input: peripheral blood. V and J are TRBV29-1 and TRBJ2-1; 13 nucleotides align to TRBD2. The CDR3 DNA reads TGCAGCGTCCTAGGGACTAGCGGGGAAAGCTCCTACAATGAGCAGTTCTTC. The encoded protein is CSVLGTSGESSYNEQFF.